This T cell receptor beta chain was sequenced for a study of T-cell reconstitution after alpha-beta-depleted transplantation in children. Study results and limitations: At one year after transplant, newly produced T cells mostly accounted for T-cell counts and diversity. Surviving recipient T cells and thymic progenitors underlay high day-60 TCRbeta diversity in some patients. Several hundred graft clones that had expanded were reportedly the source of alpha-beta T cells about two months after transplant.

The CDR3 runs to 16 residues. V lost 5 bases and J lost 5; bases outside the gene matches: 11. Preparation of the TCRbeta library was carried out with unique molecular identifiers. MiXCR, run by TCRdb on the PCR reads, gives a single entry per CDR3 protein. The sample consists of roughly 500,000 distinct CDR3 sequences, over 9.5% of them appearing once. This clonotype was detected many times. Its antigen remains unidentified. Sequenced here: PBMCs, sampled before TCRalphabeta/CD19-depleted stem cell transplant. This chain links TRBV12-3 or TRBV12-4 with TRBJ2-3; 9 bases align to TRBD2. The sequence derives from a child aged 2 to 10 with inherited bone marrow failure, due to receive a stem cell transplant. Here the CDR3 DNA reads TGTGCCAGCAGTCCTCTAGCGGGAAGGCCCTTAGATACGCAGTATTTT. Amino acids: CASSPLAGRPLDTQYF.